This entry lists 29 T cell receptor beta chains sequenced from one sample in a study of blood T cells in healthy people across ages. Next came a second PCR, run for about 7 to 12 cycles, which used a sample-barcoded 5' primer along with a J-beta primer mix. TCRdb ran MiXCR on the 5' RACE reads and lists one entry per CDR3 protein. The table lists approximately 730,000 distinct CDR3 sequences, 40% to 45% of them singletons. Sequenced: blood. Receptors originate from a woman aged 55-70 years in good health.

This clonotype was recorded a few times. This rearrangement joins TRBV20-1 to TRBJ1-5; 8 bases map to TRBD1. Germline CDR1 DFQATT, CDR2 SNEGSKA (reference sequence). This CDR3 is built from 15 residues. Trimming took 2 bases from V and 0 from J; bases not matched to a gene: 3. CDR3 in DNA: TGCAGTGCTAGACGGACAGGGAATAGCAATCAGCCCCAGCATTTT. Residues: CSARRTGNSNQPQHF.

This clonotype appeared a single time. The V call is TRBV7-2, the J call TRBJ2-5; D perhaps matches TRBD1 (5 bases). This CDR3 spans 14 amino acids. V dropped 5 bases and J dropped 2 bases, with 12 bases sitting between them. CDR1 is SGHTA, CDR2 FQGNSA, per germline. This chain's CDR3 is CASSIPTDQETQYF. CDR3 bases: TGTGCCAGCAGCATCCCGACAGATCAAGAGACCCAGTACTTC.

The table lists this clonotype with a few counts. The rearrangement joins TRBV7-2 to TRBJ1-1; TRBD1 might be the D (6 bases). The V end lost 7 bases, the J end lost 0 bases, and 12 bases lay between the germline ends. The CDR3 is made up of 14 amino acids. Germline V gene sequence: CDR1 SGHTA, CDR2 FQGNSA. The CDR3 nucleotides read TGTGCCAGCAAAGCAGGGGCTATGAACACTGAAGCTTTCTTT. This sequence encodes CASKAGAMNTEAFF.

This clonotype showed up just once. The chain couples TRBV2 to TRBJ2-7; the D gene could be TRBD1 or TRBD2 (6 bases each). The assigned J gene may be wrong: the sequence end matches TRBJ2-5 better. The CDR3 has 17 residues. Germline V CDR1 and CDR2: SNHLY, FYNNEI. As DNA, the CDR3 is TGTGCCAGCAGTGAAGCGATGGGGGGCGTACTAAAAGAGACCCAGTACTTC. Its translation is CASSEAMGGVLKETQYF.

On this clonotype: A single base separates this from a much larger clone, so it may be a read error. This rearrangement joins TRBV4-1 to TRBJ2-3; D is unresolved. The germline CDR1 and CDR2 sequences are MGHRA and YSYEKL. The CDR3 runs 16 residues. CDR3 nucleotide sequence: TGCGCCGGCAGCCAAGGTCCGGCCGTCAGCCCAGATACGCAGTATTTT. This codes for CAGSQGPAVSPDTQYF.

CDR3 residues: CASSWTSGAGENEQFF. The CDR3 DNA sequence: TGTGCCAGCAGCTGGACTAGCGGGGCGGGGGAGAATGAGCAGTTCTTC. V gene TRBV7-2 combines with J gene TRBJ2-1, with 12 bases that match TRBD2. The CDR3 is 16 amino acids. V gave up 4 bases and J gave up 7 bases; unmatched junction bases: 8. Germline V gene data show CDR1 as SGHTA and CDR2 as FQGNSA.

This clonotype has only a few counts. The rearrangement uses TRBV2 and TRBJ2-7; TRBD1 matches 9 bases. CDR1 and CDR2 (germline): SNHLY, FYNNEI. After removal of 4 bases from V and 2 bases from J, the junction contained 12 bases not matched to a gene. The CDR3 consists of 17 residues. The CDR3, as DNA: TGTGCCAGCAGTGTACCCTCACAGGGGGCCGACACCTACGAGCAGTACTTC. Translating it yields CASSVPSQGADTYEQYF.

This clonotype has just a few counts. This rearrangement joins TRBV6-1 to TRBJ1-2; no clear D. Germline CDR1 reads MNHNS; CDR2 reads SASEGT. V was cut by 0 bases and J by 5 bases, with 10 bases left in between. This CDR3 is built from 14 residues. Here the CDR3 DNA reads TGTGCCAGCAGTGAAGCCAAGCCTCGATATGGCTACACCTTC. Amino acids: CASSEAKPRYGYTF.

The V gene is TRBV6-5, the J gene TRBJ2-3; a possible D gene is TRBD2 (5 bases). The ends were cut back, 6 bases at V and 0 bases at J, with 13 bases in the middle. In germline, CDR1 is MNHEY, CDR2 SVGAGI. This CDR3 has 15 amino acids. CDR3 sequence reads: CASRQRGTSTDTQYF. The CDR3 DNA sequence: TGTGCCAGCAGACAACGGGGTACTAGCACAGATACGCAGTATTTT.

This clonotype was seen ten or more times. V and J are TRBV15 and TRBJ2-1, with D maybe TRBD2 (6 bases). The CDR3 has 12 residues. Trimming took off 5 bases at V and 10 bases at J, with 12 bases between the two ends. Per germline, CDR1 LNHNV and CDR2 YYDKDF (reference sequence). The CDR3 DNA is TGTGCCACCAGCCGGGACTTCAACGAGCAGTTCTTC. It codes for CATSRDFNEQFF. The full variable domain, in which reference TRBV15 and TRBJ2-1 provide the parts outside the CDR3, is DAMVIQNPRYQVTQFGKPVTLSCSQTLNHNVMYWYQQKSSQAPKLLFHYYDKDFNNEADTPDNFQSRRPNTSFCFLDIRSPGLGDTAMYLCATSRDFNEQFFGPGTRLTVL.

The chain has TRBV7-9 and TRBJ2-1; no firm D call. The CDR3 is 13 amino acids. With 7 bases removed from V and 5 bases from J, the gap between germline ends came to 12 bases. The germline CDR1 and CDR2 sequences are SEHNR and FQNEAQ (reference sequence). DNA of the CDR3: TGTGCCAGCACAAGAGGCCCGGACAATGAGCAGTTCTTC. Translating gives CASTRGPDNEQFF.

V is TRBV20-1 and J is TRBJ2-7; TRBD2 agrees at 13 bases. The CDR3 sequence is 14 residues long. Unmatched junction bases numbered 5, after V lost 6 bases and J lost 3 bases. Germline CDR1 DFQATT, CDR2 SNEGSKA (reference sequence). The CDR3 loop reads CSAPRTSGGYEQYF. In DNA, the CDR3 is TGCAGTGCCCCCCGGACTAGCGGGGGCTACGAGCAGTACTTC.

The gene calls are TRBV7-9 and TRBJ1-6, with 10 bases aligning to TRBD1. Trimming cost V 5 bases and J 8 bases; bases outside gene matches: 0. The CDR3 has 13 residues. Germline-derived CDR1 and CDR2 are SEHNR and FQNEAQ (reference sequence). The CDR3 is CASSGQGDSPLHF. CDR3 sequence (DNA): TGTGCCAGCAGCGGACAGGGGGATTCACCCCTCCACTTT.

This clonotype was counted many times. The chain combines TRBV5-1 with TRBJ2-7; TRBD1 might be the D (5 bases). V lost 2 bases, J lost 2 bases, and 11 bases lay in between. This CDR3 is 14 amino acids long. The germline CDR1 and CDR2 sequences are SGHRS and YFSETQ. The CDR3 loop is CASSLQDQTYEQYF. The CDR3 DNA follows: TGCGCCAGCAGCTTACAGGACCAAACCTACGAGCAGTACTTC.

CDR3 protein: CSARDSDGYEKLFF. The CDR3 nucleotides are TGCAGTGCTAGAGATTCGGACGGATATGAAAAACTGTTTTTT. The gene calls are TRBV20-1 and TRBJ1-4; D ambiguous. Germline V gene lookup returns CDR1 DFQATT and CDR2 SNEGSKA (reference sequence). Trimming took off 0 bases at V and 6 bases at J, with 11 bases between the two ends. This CDR3 has 14 residues.

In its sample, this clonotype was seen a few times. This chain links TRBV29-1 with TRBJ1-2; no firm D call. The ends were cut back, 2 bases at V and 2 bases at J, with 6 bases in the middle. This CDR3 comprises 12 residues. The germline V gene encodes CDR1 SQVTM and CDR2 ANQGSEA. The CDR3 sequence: CSVEWENYGYTF. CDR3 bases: TGCAGCGTTGAATGGGAGAACTATGGCTACACCTTC.

CDR3 coding DNA: TGTGCCAGCAGCGTGATTAGCGGGGGGGCGCTCGGTTCGTGGTACTTC. Its protein product is CASSVISGGALGSWYF. The chain has TRBV7-2 and TRBJ2-5, with 11 bases matching TRBD2. With 5 bases clipped from V and 13 bases from J, the junction kept 18 bases outside the gene matches. The CDR3 extends over 16 amino acids. Germline V gives CDR1 SGHTA, CDR2 FQGNSA.

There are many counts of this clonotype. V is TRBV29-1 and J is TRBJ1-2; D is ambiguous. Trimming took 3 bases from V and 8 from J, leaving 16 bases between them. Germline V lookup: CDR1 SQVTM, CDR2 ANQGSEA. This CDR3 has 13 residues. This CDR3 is CSVDRVRDGGYTF. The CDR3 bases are TGCAGCGTTGATCGAGTGAGGGATGGAGGCTACACCTTC.

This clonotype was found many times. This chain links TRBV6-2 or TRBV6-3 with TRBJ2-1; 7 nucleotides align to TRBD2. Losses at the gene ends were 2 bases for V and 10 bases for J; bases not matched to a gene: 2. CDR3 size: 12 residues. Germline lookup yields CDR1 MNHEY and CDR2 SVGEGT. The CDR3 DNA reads TGTGCCAGCAGTTACCCAGCGGGAGAGCAGTTCTTC. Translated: CASSYPAGEQFF.

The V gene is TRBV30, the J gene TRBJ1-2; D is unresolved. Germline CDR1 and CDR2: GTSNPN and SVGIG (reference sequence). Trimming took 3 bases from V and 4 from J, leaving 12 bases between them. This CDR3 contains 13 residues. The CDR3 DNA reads TGTGCCTGGAGCCTAGGTCAGCTCTATGGCTACACCTTC. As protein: CAWSLGQLYGYTF.

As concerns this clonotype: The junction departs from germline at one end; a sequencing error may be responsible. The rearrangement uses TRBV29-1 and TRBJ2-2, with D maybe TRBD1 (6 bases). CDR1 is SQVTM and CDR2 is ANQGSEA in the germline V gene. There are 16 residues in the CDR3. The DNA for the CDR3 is TGCAGCGTTGAAGTGTCTACAGGGTTTTTCACCGGGGAGCCGTTTTTT. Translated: CSVEVSTGFFTGEPFF.

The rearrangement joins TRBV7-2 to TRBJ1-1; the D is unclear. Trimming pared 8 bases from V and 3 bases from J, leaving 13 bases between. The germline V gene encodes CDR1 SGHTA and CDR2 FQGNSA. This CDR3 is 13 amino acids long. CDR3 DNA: TGTGCCAGCGTGAATGGGTATCACACTGAAGCTTTCTTT. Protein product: CASVNGYHTEAFF.

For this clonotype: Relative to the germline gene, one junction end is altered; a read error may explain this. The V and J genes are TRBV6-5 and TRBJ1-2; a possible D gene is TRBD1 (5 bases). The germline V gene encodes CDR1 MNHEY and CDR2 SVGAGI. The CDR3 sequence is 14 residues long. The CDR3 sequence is CASSDSGQFNGYTF. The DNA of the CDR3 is TGTGCCAGCAGTGACTCAGGGCAGTTCAATGGCTACACCTTC.

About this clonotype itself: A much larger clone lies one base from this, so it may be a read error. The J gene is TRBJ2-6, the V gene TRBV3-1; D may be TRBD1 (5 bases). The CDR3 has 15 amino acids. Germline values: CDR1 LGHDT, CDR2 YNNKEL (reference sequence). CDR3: CASSQGDSGANVPTF. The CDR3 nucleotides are TGTGCCAGCAGCCAAGGCGACTCTGGGGCCAACGTCCCGACTTTC. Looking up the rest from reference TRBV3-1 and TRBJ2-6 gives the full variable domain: DTAVSQTPKYLVTQMGNDKSIKCEQNLGHDTMYWYKQDSKKFLKIMFSYNNKELIINETVPNRFSPKSPDKAHLNLHINSLELGDSAVYFCASSQGDSGANVPTFGAGSRLTVL.

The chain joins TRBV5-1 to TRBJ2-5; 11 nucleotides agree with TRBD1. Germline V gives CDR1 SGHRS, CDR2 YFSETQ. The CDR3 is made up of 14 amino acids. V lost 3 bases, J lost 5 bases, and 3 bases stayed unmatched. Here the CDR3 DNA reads TGCGCCAGCAGCTCCCGGGACAGGGGGGAGACCCAGTACTTC. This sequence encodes CASSSRDRGETQYF.

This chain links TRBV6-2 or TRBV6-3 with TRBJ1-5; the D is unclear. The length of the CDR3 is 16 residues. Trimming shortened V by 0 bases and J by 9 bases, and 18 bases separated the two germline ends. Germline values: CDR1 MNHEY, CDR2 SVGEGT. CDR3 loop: CASSYSSRQDPRPQHF. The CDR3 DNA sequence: TGTGCCAGCAGTTACTCGAGCCGCCAGGACCCCAGGCCCCAGCATTTT.

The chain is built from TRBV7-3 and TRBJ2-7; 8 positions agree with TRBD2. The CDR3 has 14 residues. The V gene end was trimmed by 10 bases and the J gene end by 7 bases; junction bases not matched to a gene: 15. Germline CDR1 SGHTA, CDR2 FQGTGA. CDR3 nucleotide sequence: TGTGCCACCCAGCGGGGTCCGGGAGGGGGTGAGCAGTACTTC. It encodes CATQRGPGGGEQYF.

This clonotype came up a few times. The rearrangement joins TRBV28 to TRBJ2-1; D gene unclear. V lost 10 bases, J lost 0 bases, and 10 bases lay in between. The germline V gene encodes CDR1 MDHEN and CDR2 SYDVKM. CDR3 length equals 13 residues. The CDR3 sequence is CAILSSSYNEQFF. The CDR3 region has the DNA TGTGCCATCCTGAGTAGCTCCTACAATGAGCAGTTCTTC. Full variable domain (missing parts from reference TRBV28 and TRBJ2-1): DVKVTQSSRYLVKRTGEKVFLECVQDMDHENMFWYRQDPGLGLRLIYFSYDVKMKEKGDIPEGYSVSREKKERFSLILESASTNQTSMYLCAILSSSYNEQFFGPGTRLTVL.

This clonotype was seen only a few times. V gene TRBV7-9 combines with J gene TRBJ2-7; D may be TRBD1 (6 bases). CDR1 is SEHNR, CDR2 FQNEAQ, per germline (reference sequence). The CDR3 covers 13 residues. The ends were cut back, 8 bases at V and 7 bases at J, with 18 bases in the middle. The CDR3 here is CASSGTLLWEQYF. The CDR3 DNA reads TGTGCCAGCTCCGGGACACTCCTTTGGGAGCAGTACTTC.